This TCR beta chain was obtained from a study of T cells in Graves' hyperthyroidism and ophthalmopathy. Overall study results and limits: Model-based prediction identified ophthalmopathy a median 6.5 months prior to its onset.

With regard to this clonotype: Its antigen is unknown. This may stem from a read error, because a much larger clone lies one nucleotide away.

The CDR3 spans 13 residues. Trimming took 2 bases from V and 7 from J, leaving 14 bases between them. Germline CDR1 and CDR2: GTSNPN and SVGIG (reference sequence). The TCR beta CDR3 regions underwent amplification using RNA transcripts as the source. The study used the HTBI primer set for a first-round RT-PCR of the TCR CDR3. Each CDR3 protein gets one entry after TCRdb re-called the multiplex PCR reads with MiXCR. This sample has hundreds of thousands of distinct CDR3 sequences; around 15% occur once, and the top ten carry about 13%. The V gene is TRBV30, the J gene TRBJ1-1; the D is unclear. This clonotype was sampled from a man aged 18 to 30 with Graves' ophthalmopathy. Sequenced: blood. CDR3 sequence reads: CAWSPSESGEAFF. In nucleotides, the CDR3 is TGTGCCTGGAGTCCCAGCGAGTCCGGTGAAGCTTTCTTT.